The TCR beta chain under discussion was sequenced for a study of CD8+ T cells in alopecia areata. Following extraction, RNA underwent reverse transcription to cDNA, which served as the sequencing template. The table came from immunoSEQ multiplex PCR; TCRdb's copy has only in-frame clones and leaves some out. The table shows some 20,000 clones, with roughly 60% occurring only once. This CDR3 is built from 16 residues. Germline V lookup: CDR1 MDHEN, CDR2 SYDVKM. The V gene end was trimmed by 10 bases and the J gene end by 3 bases; junction bases not matched to a gene: 18. Study conclusions and caveats: Lesional tissue from the scalp (especially in alopecia totalis/universalis) showed higher clonality than normal scalp. Whereas mice showed it more clearly, TCR sharing across patients was murkier, possibly because of HLA.

Sorting of the five patients' CD4+ cells gave CD25+CD127- cells as the output. Researchers gathered lesional scalp punch biopsies and peripheral blood from patients with alopecia areata. Cell sorting was applied to PBMCs, and CD4+ and CD8+ T cells were collected. By share, this clone ranks as medium-sized (0.01 to 0.1%). Its matching antigen is unknown. Sequenced input: CD4+ Tregs sorted from blood. The sequence derives from a human donor with alopecia areata. The chain recombines TRBV28 with TRBJ2-7, with 7 bases lining up with TRBD1. DNA of the CDR3: TGTGCCACCACTCAAAGAGGGACAGTCAAAAGCTACGAGCAGTACTTC. This encodes CATTQRGTVKSYEQYF.